This is a list of T cell receptor beta chains from one sample in a study of OX40 agonist ivuxolimab in advanced cancers. Clones were read by immunoSEQ multiplex PCR, and TCRdb kept only the in-frame ones, dropping some. In the table there are 70,000 or so clones, about 90% of which are singletons. The sample here was CD4+ or CD8+ T cells sorted from blood, taken in a trial of the OX40 agonist ivuxolimab. The receptors originated from an adult with an advanced solid tumor such as melanoma, head and neck, liver or kidney cancer. The CDR3 runs from the conserved cysteine through the conserved F or W. The D gene is left open where the match is weak.

TRBV7-9 NA CASSSRGVLVDEKLFF
TRBV25-1 TRBD1 CASRTGGIYEQYF
TRBV27 NA CASSSAVIGFYNEQFF
TRBV6-6 NA CASSSAIYTF
TRBV5-1 TRBD2 CASSWGLAGEGNEQYF
TRBV6-5 TRBD1 CASSPGQAKYEQYF
TRBV4-3 TRBD1 CASSQDGIHGTGGEYEQYF
TRBV7-8 NA CASSLALAVRTDTQYF
TRBV19 NA CASSIGGAVSEKLFF
TRBV19 TRBD2 CASSILGGYTGELFF
TRBV7-2 NA CASSFRDPNIETQYF
TRBV27 NA CASSLWGNSYNEQFF
TRBV6-5 NA CASSYGPAAEAFF
TRBV10-1 NA CASSEKGLRYSDTQYF
TRBV14 NA CASSLALGGYTF
TRBV7-2 NA CASSSPLGPGDEKLFF